Presented here are 14 T cell receptor beta chains from one specimen sequenced in a study of cytomegalovirus exposure and HLA in healthy donors. The study ran its PCR with 60 Vbeta and 13 Jbeta primers. Only in-frame clones appear in the TCRdb table, and some are missing; sequencing was by immunoSEQ multiplex PCR. The repertoire holds some 140,000 clones, with 70% to 80% as singletons. Sequenced: PBMCs. The receptors were sampled from a man aged 35 to 55 in good health and CMV-seropositive.

J is TRBJ2-1 and V is TRBV7-8; D not resolved. This CDR3 region has 11 residues. Germline-derived CDR1 and CDR2 are SGHVS and FQNEAQ. The V gene lost 2 bases and the J gene lost 7 bases, with 3 bases spanning the gap. The CDR3 bases are TGTGCCAGCAGCTTATCAAATGAGCAGTTCTTC. Translating it yields CASSLSNEQFF.

This chain uses TRBV19 with TRBJ1-3; no clear D gene. This CDR3 comprises 13 residues. CDR1 and CDR2 from the germline V gene are LNHDA and SQIVND (reference sequence). Trimming shortened V by 6 bases and J by 0 bases, and 6 bases separated the two germline ends. CDR3 loop: CASRQNSGNTIYF. CDR3 nucleotides: TGTGCCAGTAGACAGAACTCTGGAAACACCATATATTTT.

This clone was counted a few times. The chain joins TRBV29-1 to TRBJ2-1, with D possibly matching TRBD2 (5 bases). V was clipped by 3 bases and J by 4 bases, with 10 bases between them. The CDR3 has 13 amino acids. CDR1 and CDR2 from the germline V gene are SQVTM and ANQGSEA. CDR3 protein: CSVDTGKYNEQFF. In DNA form, the CDR3 reads TGCAGCGTTGATACGGGAAAATACAATGAGCAGTTCTTC.

A few counts support this clone. The chain links TRBV2 to TRBJ2-1, with D uncertain. The CDR3 has 13 residues. Trimming cost V 10 bases and J 5 bases, with 15 bases left between them. Germline lookup yields CDR1 SNHLY and CDR2 FYNNEI. CDR3 sequence (DNA): TGTGCCATAACCCACCAAGACAACAATGAGCAGTTCTTC. Its translation: CAITHQDNNEQFF. The full variable domain, with the rest looked up from reference TRBV2 and TRBJ2-1, is EPEVTQTPSHQVTQMGQEVILRCVPISNHLYFYWYRQILGQKVEFLVSFYNNEISEKSEIFDDQFSVERPDGSNFTLKIRSTKLEDSAMYFCAITHQDNNEQFFGPGTRLTVL.

This chain links TRBV6-1 with TRBJ2-1; tentatively, D is TRBD2 (5 bases). The CDR3 length is 14 residues. In germline, CDR1 is MNHNS, CDR2 SASEGT. Trimming cost V 10 bases and J 5 bases, with 18 bases left between them. CDR3 residues: CAMAGGSLNNEQFF. In DNA form, the CDR3 reads TGTGCCATGGCGGGTGGGAGCTTGAACAATGAGCAGTTCTTC.

The gene calls are TRBV10-2 and TRBJ2-1, with 12 bases that match TRBD2. The CDR3 totals 14 residues. CDR1 is WSHSY and CDR2 is SAAADI in the germline V gene. V was clipped by 5 bases and J by 9 bases; unmatched bases: 5. This CDR3 is CASSRLAGESEQFF. The CDR3, as DNA: TGCGCCAGCAGTCGACTAGCGGGAGAGAGTGAGCAGTTCTTC.

The chain uses TRBV15 and TRBJ2-1, with 8 bases fitting TRBD2. Germline-derived CDR1 and CDR2 are LNHNV and YYDKDF (reference sequence). Germline trimming cut 0 bases from V and 4 bases from J; bases unmatched to any gene: 8. This CDR3 contains 17 residues. The CDR3 spells CATSREDSGTVYNEQFF. The CDR3 bases are TGTGCCACCAGCAGAGAGGATAGCGGGACTGTGTACAATGAGCAGTTCTTC. Full variable domain (rest looked up from reference TRBV15 and TRBJ2-1): DAMVIQNPRYQVTQFGKPVTLSCSQTLNHNVMYWYQQKSSQAPKLLFHYYDKDFNNEADTPDNFQSRRPNTSFCFLDIRSPGLGDTAMYLCATSREDSGTVYNEQFFGPGTRLTVL.

This clone has a single count. The chain employs TRBV5-4 and TRBJ2-6, with 14 bases that match TRBD2. CDR3 size: 19 residues. Trimming took 7 bases from V and 2 from J; bases not matched to a gene: 11. Germline V gene lookup returns CDR1 SGHNT and CDR2 YYREEE (reference sequence). In nucleotides, the CDR3 is TGTGCCAGCGGGCAGGGACTAGCGGGAGCAAGGACTGGGGCCAACGTCCTGACTTTC. Encoded protein: CASGQGLAGARTGANVLTF.

This clone was detected only once. The chain joins TRBV19 to TRBJ2-5, with TRBD1 matching 8 bases. The CDR3 is 14 amino acids. J lost 0 bases, V lost 10 bases, and 7 bases had no gene match. CDR1 is LNHDA, CDR2 SQIVND, per germline (reference sequence). The CDR3 DNA is TGTGCCACCGTAGACAGGGGAGACCAAGAGACCCAGTACTTC. Translated, it gives CATVDRGDQETQYF.

J is TRBJ2-1 and V is TRBV19; 9 nucleotides line up with TRBD2. The V gene end was trimmed by 3 bases and the J gene end by 2 bases; junction bases not matched to a gene: 8. Germline CDR1 is LNHDA and CDR2 is SQIVND (reference sequence). This CDR3 comprises 17 residues. The DNA of the CDR3 is TGTGCCAGTAGTATCCAATCAACTAGCGGGCCCTACAATGAGCAGTTCTTC. Protein product: CASSIQSTSGPYNEQFF.

J is TRBJ1-6 and V is TRBV5-1, with D unresolved. V was shortened by 5 bases and J by 8 bases, with 11 bases between the two germline ends. CDR3 length equals 13 residues. Germline V CDR1 and CDR2: SGHRS, YFSETQ. The CDR3 reads CASSLRSDSPLHF. CDR3 coding DNA: TGCGCCAGCAGTCTCAGATCCGATTCACCCCTCCACTTT.

The rearrangement links TRBV19 to TRBJ1-5; D possibly corresponds to TRBD1 (5 bases). The CDR3 spans 17 residues. V lost 5 bases to trimming and J lost 7 bases, with 24 bases between them. Per the germline V gene, CDR1 is LNHDA and CDR2 is SQIVND (reference sequence). CDR3 in amino acids: CASSQRGDRGVRQPQHF. The CDR3 DNA sequence: TGTGCCAGTAGTCAGCGGGGAGACAGAGGGGTGAGGCAGCCCCAGCATTTT.

The genes are TRBV28 and TRBJ1-6, with D unclear. This CDR3 comprises 16 residues. Looked up from germline, CDR1 is MDHEN and CDR2 is SYDVKM. With 5 bases removed from V and 6 bases from J, the gap between germline ends came to 17 bases. The CDR3 DNA is TGTGCCAGCAGTCCTTACCGACTCATGGGTAATTCACCCCTCCACTTT. Translating gives CASSPYRLMGNSPLHF.

CDR3 sequence reads: CAILPGTSGSYEQYF. Here the CDR3 DNA reads TGTGCCATCCTCCCAGGGACTAGCGGGAGTTACGAGCAGTACTTC. This chain uses TRBV27 with TRBJ2-7; 14 bases fit TRBD2. Trimming removed 10 bases from V and 4 bases from J; junction bases left unmatched: 9. The CDR3 is 15 amino acids. Germline V gives CDR1 MNHEY, CDR2 SMNVEV (reference sequence).